The clone carrying this T cell receptor (beta chain) was picked up a small number of times. Its antigen remains unidentified. Germline CDR1 LGHNA, CDR2 YNFKEQ. The V gene lost 0 bases and the J gene lost 8 bases, with 7 bases spanning the gap. The CDR3 spans 12 residues. This sample is part of a study of beta chain features in type 1 diabetes. Study-wide results and limits: Shortening of TCRB CDR3s, moderate but significant, appeared in all four CD4+ subsets of Type 1 diabetes patients. Lower insertion and higher deletion counts appeared at VDJ junctions in type 1 diabetes patients. PCR, the amplification step, might favor shorter templates, equally in patients and controls.

As every portion of the isolated RNA was reverse transcribed, the sequencing read expressed TCRB transcripts. Using immunoSEQ multiplex PCR, the repertoire was profiled, and TCRdb retains in-frame clones only, with some absent. The data contain hundreds of thousands of clones, about 10% of them singletons. About 110 mL of blood, on average, came from one heparinised draw per donor. The receptor's source is a woman younger than 35 in good health. The chain carries TRBV4-2 and TRBJ1-2; no clear D gene. Specimen: naive CD4+ T cells from blood. This CDR3 is CASSQDQSGYTF. DNA of the CDR3: TGTGCCAGCAGCCAAGATCAAAGCGGCTACACCTTC.